This T cell receptor (beta chain) was captured by sequencing in a study of blood T cells in healthy people across ages. Alongside a J-beta primer mix, a sample-barcoded 5' primer served in a second PCR lasting about 7 to 11 cycles. Via MiXCR, TCRdb re-called the 5' RACE reads, giving one row per CDR3 protein. The table includes 850,000 or so distinct CDR3 sequences, 25% to 35% detected once. About this clonotype itself: Its antigen is undetermined. A much more abundant neighbour one base away suggests this may be a read error.

Study-wide results and caveats: While age rose, TCR beta diversity per million T cells dropped in a roughly linear way.

The CDR3 is made up of 16 amino acids. CDR1 is LNHNV and CDR2 is YYDKDF in the germline V gene (reference sequence). The origin of this receptor is a woman aged 80 or over in good health. The rearrangement links TRBV15 to TRBJ2-4, with TRBD1 matching 7 bases. The DNA matches TRBJ2-5 better at its end, which makes the J call doubtful. The sequenced sample was blood. The CDR3 DNA sequence: TGTGCCGCCAGCAACGGGTCGAGGGGGCCGACTGAGACCCAGTACTTC. Its translation is CAASNGSRGPTETQYF.